This T cell receptor (beta chain) comes out of a study of T cell responses to AZD1222 COVID-19 vaccine. Study results and caveats: Once two AZD1222 doses were given, Spike-specific TCR breadth and depth went up. Sampled repertoires all dated from after the peak T cell response. It was only six AZD1222 recipients who were seropositive at baseline.

V lost 1 base, J lost 3 bases, and 11 bases lay in between. Germline lookup yields CDR1 SGHAT and CDR2 FQNNGV. The length of the CDR3 is 15 residues. Sequencing was performed with immunoSEQ multiplex PCR; in TCRdb, only in-frame clones are kept and a portion is missing. Of 180,000 or so clones listed, 80% to 95% are singletons. Pooled together were second doses at about 4 or about 12 weeks. Turning to this clone: What it recognizes is unknown.

The material sequenced was peripheral blood, taken 28 days after the second AZD1222 dose. The TCR originated in an adult who received the AZD1222 COVID-19 vaccine. The V and J genes are TRBV11-2 and TRBJ2-3, with D tentatively TRBD2 (6 bases). The CDR3 DNA follows: TGTGCCAGCAGCTTAGGTGAGACTAGAACAGATACGCAGTATTTT. This gives the protein CASSLGETRTDTQYF.